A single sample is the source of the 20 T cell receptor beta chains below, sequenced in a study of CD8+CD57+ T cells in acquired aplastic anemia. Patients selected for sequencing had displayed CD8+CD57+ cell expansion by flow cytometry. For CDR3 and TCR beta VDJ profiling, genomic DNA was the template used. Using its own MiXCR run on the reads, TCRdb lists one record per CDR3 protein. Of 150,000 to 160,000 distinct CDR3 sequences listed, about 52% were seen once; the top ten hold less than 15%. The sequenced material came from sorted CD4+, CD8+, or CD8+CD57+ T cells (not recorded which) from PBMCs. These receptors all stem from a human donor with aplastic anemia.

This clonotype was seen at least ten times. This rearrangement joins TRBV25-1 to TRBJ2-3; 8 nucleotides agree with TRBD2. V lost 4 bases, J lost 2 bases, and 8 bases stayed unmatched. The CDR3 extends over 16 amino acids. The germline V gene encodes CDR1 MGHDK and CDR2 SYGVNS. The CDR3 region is CASSAPQRGNTDTQYF. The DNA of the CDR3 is TGTGCCAGCAGTGCGCCCCAGCGGGGGAACACAGATACGCAGTATTTT.

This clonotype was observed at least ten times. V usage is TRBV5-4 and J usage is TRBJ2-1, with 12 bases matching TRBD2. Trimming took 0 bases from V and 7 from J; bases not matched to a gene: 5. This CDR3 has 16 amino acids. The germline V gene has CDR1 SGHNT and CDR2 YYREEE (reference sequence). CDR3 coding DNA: TGTGCCAGCAGCTTGGACACTAGCGGGGGGAAAAATGAGCAGTTCTTC. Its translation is CASSLDTSGGKNEQFF.

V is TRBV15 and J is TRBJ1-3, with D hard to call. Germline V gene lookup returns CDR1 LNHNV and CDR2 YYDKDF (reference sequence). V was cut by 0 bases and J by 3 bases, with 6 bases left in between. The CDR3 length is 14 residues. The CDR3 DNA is TGTGCCACCAGCAGAGATAACAGTGGAAACACCATATATTTT. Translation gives CATSRDNSGNTIYF.

The CDR3 spells CSGQGDEKGYTF. In DNA, the CDR3 is TGCAGCGGACAGGGAGATGAAAAAGGCTACACCTTC. The rearrangement links TRBV29-1 to TRBJ1-2; 7 bases match TRBD1. The CDR3 has 12 residues. From germline, CDR1 is SQVTM and CDR2 ANQGSEA. The V segment lost 7 bases and the J segment 8 bases; nucleotides outside the gene matches: 10.

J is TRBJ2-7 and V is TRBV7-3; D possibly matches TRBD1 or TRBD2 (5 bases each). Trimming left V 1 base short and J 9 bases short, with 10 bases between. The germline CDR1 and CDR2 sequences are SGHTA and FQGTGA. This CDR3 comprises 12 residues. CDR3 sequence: CASSLRDGLQYF. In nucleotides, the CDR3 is TGTGCCAGCAGCTTAAGGGACGGGTTGCAGTACTTC.

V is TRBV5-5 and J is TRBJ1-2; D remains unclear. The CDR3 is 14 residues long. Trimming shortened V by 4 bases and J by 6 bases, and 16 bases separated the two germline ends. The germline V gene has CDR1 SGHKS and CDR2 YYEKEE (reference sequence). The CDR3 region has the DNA TGTGCCAGCAGCCCCCAACAAGAGGTGGATGGCTACACCTTC. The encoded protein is CASSPQQEVDGYTF.

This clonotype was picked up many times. CDR3 nucleotide sequence: TGTGCCAGCAGCGCTAATAGCGACGAGCAGTACTTC. This translates into CASSANSDEQYF. This chain joins TRBV9 and TRBJ2-7, with D possibly matching TRBD2 (5 bases). Germline V CDR1 and CDR2: SGDLS, YYNGEE. The V end lost 3 bases, the J end lost 5 bases, and 9 bases lay between the germline ends. The CDR3 length is 12 residues.

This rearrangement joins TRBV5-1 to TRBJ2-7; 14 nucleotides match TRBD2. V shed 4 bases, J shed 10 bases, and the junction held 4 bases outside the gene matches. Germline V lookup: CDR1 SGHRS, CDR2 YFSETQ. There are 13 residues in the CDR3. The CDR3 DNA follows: TGCGCCAGCAGCGGGACTAGCGGGAGTAGTCAGTACTTC. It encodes CASSGTSGSSQYF.

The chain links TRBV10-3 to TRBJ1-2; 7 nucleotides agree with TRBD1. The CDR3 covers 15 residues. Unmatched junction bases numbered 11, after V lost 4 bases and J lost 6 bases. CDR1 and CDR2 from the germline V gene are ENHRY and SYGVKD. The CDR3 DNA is TGTGCCATCAGTGCCGACAGGGTCGGTATTAATGGCTACACCTTC. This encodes CAISADRVGINGYTF.

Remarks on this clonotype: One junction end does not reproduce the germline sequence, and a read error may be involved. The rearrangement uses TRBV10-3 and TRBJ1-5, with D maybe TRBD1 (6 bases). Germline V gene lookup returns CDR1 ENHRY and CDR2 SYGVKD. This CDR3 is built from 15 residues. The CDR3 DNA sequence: TGTGCCAGCAGTGAATTGGGGGGCTTGGGTCAGCCCCAGCATTTT. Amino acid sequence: CASSELGGLGQPQHF.

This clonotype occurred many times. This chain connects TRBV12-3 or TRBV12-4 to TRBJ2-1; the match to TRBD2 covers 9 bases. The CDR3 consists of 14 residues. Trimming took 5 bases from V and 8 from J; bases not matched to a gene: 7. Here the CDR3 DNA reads TGTGCCAGCAGTAGGCGAGCGGGGGGCCATGAGCAGTTCTTC. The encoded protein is CASSRRAGGHEQFF.

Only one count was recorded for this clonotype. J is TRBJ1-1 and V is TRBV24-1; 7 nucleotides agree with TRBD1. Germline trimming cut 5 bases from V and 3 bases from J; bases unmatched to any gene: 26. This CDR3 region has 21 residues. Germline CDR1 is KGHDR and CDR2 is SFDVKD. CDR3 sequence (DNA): TGTGCCACCAGTGCCAGCAGCTTAAGGACAGGAGGGGTTCGGATGTACACTGAAGCTTTCTTT. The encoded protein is CATSASSLRTGGVRMYTEAFF.

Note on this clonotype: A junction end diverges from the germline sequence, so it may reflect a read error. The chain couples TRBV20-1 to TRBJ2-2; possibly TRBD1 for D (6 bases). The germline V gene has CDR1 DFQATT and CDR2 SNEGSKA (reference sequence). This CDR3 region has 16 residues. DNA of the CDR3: TGCAGTGCTAGAGATTCCGGATTACGGGACACCGGGGAGCTGTTTTTC. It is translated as CSARDSGLRDTGELFF.

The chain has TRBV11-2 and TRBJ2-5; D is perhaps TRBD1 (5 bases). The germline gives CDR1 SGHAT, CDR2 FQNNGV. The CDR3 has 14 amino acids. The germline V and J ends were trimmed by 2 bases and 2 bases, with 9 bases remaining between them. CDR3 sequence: CASSLRSGQETQYF. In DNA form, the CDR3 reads TGTGCCAGCAGCTTAAGGTCAGGGCAAGAGACCCAGTACTTC.

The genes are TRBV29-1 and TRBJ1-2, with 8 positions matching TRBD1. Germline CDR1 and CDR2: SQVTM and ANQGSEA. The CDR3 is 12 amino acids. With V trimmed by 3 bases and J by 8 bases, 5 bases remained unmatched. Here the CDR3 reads CSVDKQGGGYTF. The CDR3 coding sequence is TGCAGCGTTGACAAACAGGGGGGAGGCTACACCTTC.

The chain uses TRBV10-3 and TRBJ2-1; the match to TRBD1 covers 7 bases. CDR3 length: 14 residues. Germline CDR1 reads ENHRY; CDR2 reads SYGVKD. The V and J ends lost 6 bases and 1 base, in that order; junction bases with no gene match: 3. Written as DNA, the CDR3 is TGTGCCATCAGGGGGGACAGATCCTACAATGAGCAGTTCTTC. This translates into CAIRGDRSYNEQFF.

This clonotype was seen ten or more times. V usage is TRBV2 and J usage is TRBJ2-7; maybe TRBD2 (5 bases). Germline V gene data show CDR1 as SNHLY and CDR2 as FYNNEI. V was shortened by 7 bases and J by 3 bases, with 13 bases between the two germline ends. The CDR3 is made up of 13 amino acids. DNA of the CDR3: TGTGCCAGCAACGGAGGCGGAGACTACGAGCAGTACTTC. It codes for CASNGGGDYEQYF.

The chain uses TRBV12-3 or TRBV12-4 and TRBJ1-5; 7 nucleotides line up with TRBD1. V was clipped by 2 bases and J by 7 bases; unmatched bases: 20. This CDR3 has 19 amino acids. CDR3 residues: CASSLRGGYRGGRVQPQHF. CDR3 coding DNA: TGTGCCAGCAGTTTAAGGGGGGGGTACAGGGGAGGTCGGGTACAGCCCCAGCATTTT.

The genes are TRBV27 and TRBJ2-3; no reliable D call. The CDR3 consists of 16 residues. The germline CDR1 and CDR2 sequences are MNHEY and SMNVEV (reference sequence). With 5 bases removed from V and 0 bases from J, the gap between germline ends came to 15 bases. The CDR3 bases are TGTGCCAGCAGTATCCCCGGGCTTCTAAGCACAGATACGCAGTATTTT. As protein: CASSIPGLLSTDTQYF.

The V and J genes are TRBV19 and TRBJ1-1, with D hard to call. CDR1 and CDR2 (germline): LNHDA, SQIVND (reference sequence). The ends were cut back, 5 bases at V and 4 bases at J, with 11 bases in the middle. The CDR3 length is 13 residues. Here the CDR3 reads CASSSDISTEAFF. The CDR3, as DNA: TGTGCCAGTAGTTCTGACATCTCCACTGAAGCTTTCTTT. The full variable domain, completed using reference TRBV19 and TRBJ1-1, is DGGITQSPKYLFRKEGQNVTLSCEQNLNHDAMYWYRQDPGQGLRLIYYSQIVNDFQKGDIAEGYSVSREKKESFPLTVTSAQKNPTAFYLCASSSDISTEAFFGQGTRLTVV.